This T cell receptor beta chain stems from a study of T cells in Graves' hyperthyroidism and ophthalmopathy (dated by TCRdb to the late 2010s). About the full investigation: Peripheral blood was sampled at the time of initial diagnosis, prior to any treatment. The roughly 94 discovery patients were randomly split 7:3 into training and test sets. To identify TCR V-J signatures that set the groups apart, the researchers used a discovery cohort of 100 patients, made up of 43 with Graves' ophthalmopathy and 55 to 65 with stable Graves' hyperthyroidism. In six Graves' hyperthyroidism patients, the study also compared T-cell repertoires from thyroid tissue with T-cell repertoires from blood. An independent validation cohort of 18 to 20 hyperthyroidism patients and about 15 patients who later progressed to ophthalmopathy tested prospective prediction of ophthalmopathy. According to the paper, TCR Vbeta CDR3 sequencing was carried out on 135 peripheral blood samples, which came from under 50 ophthalmopathy, around 75 hyperthyroidism and roughly 17 progressor patients. After blood sampling, hyperthyroidism patients were treated with methimazole at a starting dose of 30 mg daily, and ophthalmopathy patients were treated with high-dose intravenous methylprednisolone.

There are many counts of this clonotype. Its antigen specificity is not known. No base qualities exist here, and no much larger clone lies one base off it. General study outcomes and caveats: Ophthalmopathy was separated from stable hyperthyroidism by a 13 V-J signature model, with about 86% sensitivity and roughly 84% specificity obtained in cross-validation and 80%/75% obtained in testing. In validation, the model predicted progression to ophthalmopathy with around 71% sensitivity and approximately 78% specificity, a median of around 6.6 months before onset. Most expanded thyroid clonotypes (frequency above 0.001) were also found in blood, which suggests that blood repertoires may mirror thyroid immune responses. No statistical method was used to set the sample size in advance, and investigators knew the group allocation.

Stable Graves' hyperthyroidism was defined as no progression to ophthalmopathy during 18 months of follow-up. The hyperthyroidism patients were between 18 and 65 years old and newly diagnosed, with a disease duration of less than 2 months. Any patient with an uncontrolled infection, another autoimmune disease, pregnancy or lactation was excluded. Diagnoses were based on clinical symptoms, serum thyroxine and TRAb, thyroid ultrasound and orbital computed tomography. PBMCs were separated from 10 ml of fresh peripheral blood using Ficoll-Paque density gradient centrifugation. Total RNA was extracted using Trizol reagent, and RNA quality was assessed on an Agilent 2100 Bioanalyzer. TCR beta CDR3 regions were amplified from RNA transcripts. The TCR CDR3 was subjected to a first round of RT-PCR using the HTBI primer set and the Qiagen OneStep RT-PCR kit. Libraries were constructed in a second round of multiplex PCR, after which size selection and purification were carried out. Sequencing of the libraries was done on an Illumina HiSeq2000 using paired-end 100 bp reads. Processing in the source paper ran as follows. SOAPnuke was used to process the raw data, removing reads that contained adapters or uncalled bases, had a mean Phred below 15, or lacked an exact match to the constant primer or identifier. COPE v1.2.5 was used to merge high-quality paired reads, and clonotypes were defined as unique nucleotide sequences. MiTCR v1.1 was used to align clonotypes to the IMGT TRBV, TRBD and TRBJ reference segments. Analysis was restricted to V-J combinations with a frequency above 0.0001, which covered about 99% of repertoires. A TCS score was defined as the ratio between F50 (clonal expansion) and ExV (chaos), using BLOSUM62-based TCRdist between CDR3 peptides within each V-J. Welch's t-statistics and random forest reduced some 510 V-J features to roughly 13, which were used in a naive Bayes classifier (R e1071). The raw public data were reprocessed by TCRdb itself: fastp quality trimming at Q25, MiXCR clonotype calling, in-frame beta chains only. Each entry is one CDR3 protein sequence, shown with its most common DNA and genes. The V and J calls were not made by the authors but by TCRdb's processing. The table for this sample lists hundreds of thousands of distinct CDR3 sequences; 15% to 20% of them were counted only once. 3.5% to 4% of the sample is taken by the ten largest.

The germline V and J ends show losses of 3 bases and 5 bases respectively, and no gene match explains 10 bases of the junction. The CDR3, cysteine through phenylalanine, is 16 amino acids long. Just CDR3 DNA is preserved here, 48 bases in frame from base 1. Per the germline V gene (reference sequence), DFQATT is the CDR1 and SNEGSKA is the CDR2. This receptor was identified in a woman aged 25 to 45 with Graves' hyperthyroidism. The specimen was blood. The receptor chain draws on TRBV20-1 and TRBJ2-7; TRBD2 lines up with 13 middle nucleotides. The DNA sequence is given as TGCAGTGCTAGTCCCCTGGGGGGACTAGCGGGACACGAGCAGTACTTC. Its protein is CSASPLGGLAGHEQYF.